This passage covers 27 T cell receptor beta chains from one sample sequenced in a study of CD8 T cells in ankylosing spondylitis. A single record per CDR3 protein comes from TCRdb applying MiXCR to the 5' RACE reads. The data show 80,000 to 90,000 distinct CDR3 sequences, more than 25% seen once. Sequenced: blood, either unsorted or a sorted T cell fraction (not recorded which). The receptors originated from a male donor with ankylosing spondylitis or in good health (not recorded which).

This clonotype has ten or more counts. The chain joins TRBV15 to TRBJ2-5; TRBD2 matches 11 bases. Germline values: CDR1 LNHNV, CDR2 YYDKDF (reference sequence). Trimming removed 2 bases from V and 2 bases from J; junction bases left unmatched: 4. The CDR3 runs 16 residues. The CDR3 loop is CATSRHRTSGQETQYF. In DNA, the CDR3 is TGTGCCACCAGCAGACACCGGACTAGCGGGCAAGAGACCCAGTACTTC.

In this sample, this clonotype turned up a few times. The V and J genes are TRBV5-1 and TRBJ2-3, with 9 bases aligning to TRBD2. Germline V gene data show CDR1 as SGHRS and CDR2 as YFSETQ. The CDR3 length is 16 residues. Trimming cost V 4 bases and J 3 bases; bases outside gene matches: 9. Written as DNA, the CDR3 is TGCGCCAGCAGCCGGGGCTCTAGCGGGAAAACAGATACGCAGTATTTT. It codes for CASSRGSSGKTDTQYF.

This clonotype was detected a few times. V gene TRBV18 combines with J gene TRBJ1-2; a weak D match, TRBD1 (6 bases). The CDR3 is made up of 15 amino acids. The germline V gene has CDR1 KGHSH and CDR2 LQKENI. V dropped 3 bases and J dropped 6 bases, with 17 bases sitting between them. CDR3 protein: CASSPLAHRDDGYTF. CDR3 DNA: TGTGCCAGCTCACCGCTGGCCCACAGGGATGATGGCTACACCTTC.

The sample holds many counts of this clonotype. J is TRBJ1-5 and V is TRBV29-1, with a possible D match to TRBD1 (5 bases). The CDR3 spans 15 residues. Trimming shortened V by 6 bases and J by 3 bases, and 18 bases separated the two germline ends. The germline V gene has CDR1 SQVTM and CDR2 ANQGSEA. Here the CDR3 DNA reads TGCAGCGTCGTGTTCCCGGGACCTATCAATCAGCCCCAGCATTTT. Translated, it gives CSVVFPGPINQPQHF. Full variable domain (outside the CDR3, taken from reference TRBV29-1 and TRBJ1-5): SAVISQKPSRDICQRGTSLTIQCQVDSQVTMMFWYRQQPGQSLTLIATANQGSEATYESGFVIDKFPISRPNLTFSTLTVSNMSPEDSSIYLCSVVFPGPINQPQHFGDGTRLSIL.

This rearrangement joins TRBV6-4 to TRBJ2-3, with 12 bases identical to TRBD2. The CDR3 spans 16 residues. CDR1 is MRHNA and CDR2 is SNTAGT in the germline V gene. V was pared by 8 bases and J by 1 base, with 7 bases of the junction left unmatched. The CDR3 sequence is CASGNRTSGGTDTQYF. The CDR3 nucleotides are TGTGCCAGCGGTAACCGGACTAGCGGGGGCACAGATACGCAGTATTTT.

V gene TRBV7-2 combines with J gene TRBJ1-1, with a tentative D call TRBD1 (6 bases). This CDR3 spans 15 amino acids. Germline lookup yields CDR1 SGHTA and CDR2 FQGNSA. Deletions cut 5 bases from V and 2 bases from J, with 15 bases between. CDR3 sequence: CASSQTGKINTEAFF. CDR3 nucleotide sequence: TGTGCCAGCAGCCAAACAGGGAAAATAAACACTGAAGCTTTCTTT. The variable domain in full, completed from reference TRBV7-2 and TRBJ1-1, reads GAGVSQSPSNKVTEKGKDVELRCDPISGHTALYWYRQSLGQGLEFLIYFQGNSAPDKSGLPSDRFSAERTGGSVSTLTIQRTQQEDSAVYLCASSQTGKINTEAFFGQGTRLTVV.

This chain joins TRBV5-1 and TRBJ1-1, with 8 bases lining up with TRBD1. With V trimmed by 3 bases and J by 6 bases, 7 bases remained unmatched. CDR3 length: 14 amino acids. Germline CDR1 reads SGHRS; CDR2 reads YFSETQ. The CDR3: CASSSADRDSEAFF. The CDR3, as DNA: TGCGCCAGCAGCTCAGCGGACAGGGACTCTGAAGCTTTCTTT.

In this sample, this clonotype turned up a few times. The J gene is TRBJ2-7, the V gene TRBV12-3 or TRBV12-4, with 10 bases lining up with TRBD2. The CDR3 contains 15 residues. V lost 7 bases to trimming and J lost 5 bases; unmatched junction nucleotides: 11. In DNA, the CDR3 is TGTGCCAGCACCGTGCCCACTAGCGGGACCCACGAGCAGTACTTC. As protein: CASTVPTSGTHEQYF.

The rearrangement links TRBV5-5 to TRBJ2-1, with 9 bases fitting TRBD1. This CDR3 contains 16 residues. Germline V CDR1 and CDR2: SGHKS, YYEKEE (reference sequence). The J segment lost 8 bases and the V segment lost 4 bases, leaving 13 bases of the junction unmatched. The CDR3 sequence is CASSPVTGTGFDEQFF. CDR3 DNA: TGTGCCAGCAGCCCCGTCACCGGGACAGGGTTCGATGAGCAGTTCTTC.

This clonotype was seen only once. The V and J genes are TRBV20-1 and TRBJ2-3; tentative D call: TRBD2 (7 bases). CDR1 and CDR2 from the germline V gene are DFQATT and SNEGSKA (reference sequence). Trimming took off 4 bases at V and 3 bases at J, with 11 bases between the two ends. This CDR3 region has 13 residues. CDR3 loop: CSAKGGGTDTQYF. The CDR3 DNA is TGCAGTGCTAAGGGGGGGGGGACAGATACGCAGTATTTT.

This clonotype has more than one count but fewer than ten. V gene TRBV5-1 combines with J gene TRBJ1-1, with 10 bases identical to TRBD1. There are 17 residues in the CDR3. Losses at the gene ends were 0 bases for V and 0 bases for J; bases not matched to a gene: 5. The germline V gene encodes CDR1 SGHRS and CDR2 YFSETQ. CDR3 in amino acids: CASSLGDRGYLNTEAFF. The CDR3, as DNA: TGCGCCAGCAGCTTGGGGGACAGGGGTTACTTGAACACTGAAGCTTTCTTT.

The V gene is TRBV11-2, the J gene TRBJ2-1; D not resolved. Germline CDR1 SGHAT, CDR2 FQNNGV. The CDR3 length is 13 residues. V gave up 2 bases and J gave up 3 bases, with 5 bases separating them. The CDR3 loop is CASSLRDYNEQFF. The CDR3, as DNA: TGTGCCAGCAGCTTAAGGGACTACAATGAGCAGTTCTTC. Full variable domain (missing parts from reference TRBV11-2 and TRBJ2-1): EAGVAQSPRYKIIEKRQSVAFWCNPISGHATLYWYQQILGQGPKLLIQFQNNGVVDDSQLPKDRFSAERLKGVDSTLKIQPAKLEDSAVYLCASSLRDYNEQFFGPGTRLTVL.

At least ten counts were recorded for this clonotype. The CDR3 nucleotides read TGTGCCAGCAGTGATTCCGCGGCGTATGGCTACACCTTC. Encoded protein: CASSDSAAYGYTF. The V gene is TRBV6-1, the J gene TRBJ1-2; no clear D gene. The CDR3 contains 13 residues. Trimming pared 3 bases from V and 5 bases from J, leaving 10 bases between. CDR1 is MNHNS and CDR2 is SASEGT in the germline V gene.

The chain recombines TRBV3-1 with TRBJ1-5, with 7 bases matching TRBD1. V dropped 1 base and J dropped 7; count of bases not matched to a gene: 7. The CDR3 extends over 15 amino acids. Germline-derived CDR1 and CDR2 are LGHDT and YNNKEL (reference sequence). This CDR3 is CASSQAPGGGQPQHF. The CDR3, as DNA: TGTGCCAGCAGCCAAGCGCCAGGGGGAGGGCAGCCCCAGCATTTT.

The rearrangement joins TRBV18 to TRBJ2-5, with D perhaps TRBD1 (5 bases). The CDR3 covers 13 residues. Germline CDR1 is KGHSH and CDR2 is LQKENI. Trimming shortened V by 3 bases and J by 2 bases, and 7 bases separated the two germline ends. The CDR3 is CASSPRQQETQYF. In nucleotides, the CDR3 is TGTGCCAGCTCACCCCGACAGCAAGAGACCCAGTACTTC.

There are a few counts of this clonotype. This chain uses TRBV5-1 with TRBJ2-1; tentative D call: TRBD2 (5 bases). Germline CDR1 reads SGHRS; CDR2 reads YFSETQ. The V and J ends lost 2 bases and 2 bases respectively, with 11 bases between them. The CDR3 is 15 residues long. CDR3 bases: TGCGCCAGCAGCTTAGCGGATATGGCCTACAATGAGCAGTTCTTC. It codes for CASSLADMAYNEQFF.

The chain employs TRBV7-9 and TRBJ2-3; D is perhaps TRBD1 (6 bases). Germline V gene data show CDR1 as SEHNR and CDR2 as FQNEAQ (reference sequence). This CDR3 spans 16 amino acids. The V gene lost 6 bases and the J gene lost 0 bases, with 16 bases spanning the gap. CDR3 sequence (DNA): TGTGCCAGCAGTCCAGAAACAGGGATTAGCACAGATACGCAGTATTTT. Protein sequence: CASSPETGISTDTQYF.

This rearrangement joins TRBV7-8 to TRBJ2-1; 16 nucleotides agree with TRBD2. CDR3 length: 17 amino acids. V lost 5 bases, J lost 4 bases, and 5 bases stayed unmatched. Germline values: CDR1 SGHVS, CDR2 FQNEAQ. CDR3 coding DNA: TGTGCCAGCAGCCCAGGGACTAGCGGGAGGGGATACAATGAGCAGTTCTTC. Translating gives CASSPGTSGRGYNEQFF.

The genes are TRBV7-9 and TRBJ1-2; no clear D gene. The CDR3 extends over 16 amino acids. CDR1 and CDR2 (germline): SEHNR, FQNEAQ (reference sequence). V was pared by 3 bases and J by 0 bases, with 14 bases between. The CDR3 region is CASSFSRAPSNYGYTF. CDR3 DNA sequence: TGTGCCAGCAGCTTTAGTAGGGCTCCTTCTAACTATGGCTACACCTTC.

There are a few counts of this clonotype. The gene calls are TRBV10-3 and TRBJ2-1; 11 nucleotides match TRBD2. Germline lookup yields CDR1 ENHRY and CDR2 SYGVKD. The V segment lost 3 bases and the J segment 7 bases; nucleotides outside the gene matches: 8. The CDR3 length is 16 residues. The CDR3 region is CAISDPLAGDVNEQFF. CDR3 nucleotide sequence: TGTGCCATCAGTGATCCACTAGCGGGGGACGTAAATGAGCAGTTCTTC.

This clonotype was seen a handful of times. V and J are TRBV20-1 and TRBJ2-3; 9 nucleotides line up with TRBD2. The CDR3 runs to 15 residues. Trimming at V came to 6 bases and at J to 14 bases, leaving 21 bases not matched to a gene. The germline CDR1 and CDR2 sequences are DFQATT and SNEGSKA (reference sequence). For the CDR3, the DNA is TGCAGTGCCTCCCCACCCGGTAGCGGGGGAGGTTTTCCGTATTTT. This encodes CSASPPGSGGGFPYF.

Only a few counts were recorded for this clonotype. The CDR3 DNA reads as TGTGCCAGTGGGGGACTAGCGGGGTCCTACAATGAGCAGTTCTTC. It is translated as CASGGLAGSYNEQFF. This rearrangement joins TRBV5-6 to TRBJ2-1; TRBD2 matches 13 bases. Germline V gives CDR1 SGHDT, CDR2 YYEEEE. This CDR3 is 15 amino acids long. Trimming took 8 bases from V and 1 from J; bases not matched to a gene: 3.

This clonotype was picked up many times. The rearrangement links TRBV18 to TRBJ1-5; weak D call: TRBD1 (6 bases). V lost 5 bases and J lost 7, with 12 bases in between. CDR1 KGHSH and CDR2 LQKENI come from the germline V gene. This CDR3 has 13 amino acids. The DNA of the CDR3 is TGTGCCAGCTCAGCTGACCAGGGGCAGCCCCAGCATTTT. Encoded protein: CASSADQGQPQHF.

The chain joins TRBV10-3 to TRBJ2-7; TRBD1 matches 9 bases. Germline CDR1 and CDR2: ENHRY and SYGVKD. This CDR3 has 14 residues. Trimming took 6 bases from V and 0 from J; bases not matched to a gene: 3. The CDR3 DNA is TGTGCCATCAGAACAGGGGGCTACTCCTACGAGCAGTACTTC. Residues: CAIRTGGYSYEQYF.

The chain combines TRBV5-1 with TRBJ1-3, with D maybe TRBD1 (5 bases). From germline, CDR1 is SGHRS and CDR2 YFSETQ. The CDR3 is 14 residues long. Trimming left V 6 bases short and J 0 bases short, with 10 bases between. The CDR3 region is CASTRDGSGNTIYF. In DNA, the CDR3 is TGCGCCAGCACTAGGGACGGCTCTGGAAACACCATATATTTT.

In this sample, this clonotype turned up a few times. The chain employs TRBV5-6 and TRBJ2-2; TRBD2 might be the D (5 bases). The CDR3 runs 15 residues. CDR1 SGHDT and CDR2 YYEEEE come from the germline V gene. V gave up 0 bases and J gave up 6 bases, with 12 bases separating them. The CDR3 nucleotides are TGTGCCAGCAGCTTGGTTCTAGCTGGGCCCGGGGAGCTGTTTTTT. This encodes CASSLVLAGPGELFF.

This clonotype has a handful of counts. This rearrangement joins TRBV5-6 to TRBJ1-5; D is unclear. V was clipped by 0 bases and J by 0 bases, with 10 bases between them. CDR1 is SGHDT, CDR2 YYEEEE, per germline. The CDR3 has 16 amino acids. The CDR3 nucleotides read TGTGCCAGCAGCTTGGCGGGAGGGTATAGCAATCAGCCCCAGCATTTT. This encodes CASSLAGGYSNQPQHF.